A selection of T cell receptor beta chains follows, all from one sample in a study of control samples from healthy donors and cancer patients. Data came from immunoSEQ multiplex PCR; TCRdb stores just in-frame clones and leaves some out. The data contain 90,000 to 100,000 clones, approximately 81% of them seen just once; the ten biggest clones take up about 10%. Specimen: blood. The source of these receptors is a young woman in good health. CDR3s include the opening cysteine and the closing phenylalanine or tryptophan. A D gene is named only where the DNA matches it firmly. The size entry is marked missing in some rows and otherwise reads once, few, many or a size class.

V gene	D gene	J gene	clone size	CDR3 DNA	CDR3 protein
TRBV20-1	.	TRBJ1-1	.	TGCAGTGCTAGTCGGGGGGCGCGGAACACTGAAGCTTTCTTT	CSASRGARNTEAFF
TRBV18	TRBD1	TRBJ1-4	.	TGTGCCAGCTCAACCAAATTGAACAGGGGGCTGAAAGAAAAACTGTTTTTT	CASSTKLNRGLKEKLFF
TRBV6-6	.	TRBJ1-5	.	TGTGCCAGCAGTTACTCGGCGTGGGCGGGGGATCAGCCCCAGCATTTT	CASSYSAWAGDQPQHF
TRBV10-3	.	TRBJ2-5	.	TGTGCCATCAGTGAAGGGGGTATCGGAGAGACCCAGTACTTC	CAISEGGIGETQYF
TRBV2	TRBD1	TRBJ2-6	.	TGTGCCGGAGTCTGGGACAGGGCGGCGGGGGCCAACGTCCTGACTTTC	CAGVWDRAAGANVLTF
TRBV18	.	TRBJ2-7	.	TGTGCCAGCTCACCACGGGGGGCCTCCTACGAGCAGTACTTC	CASSPRGASYEQYF
TRBV6-2/TRBV6-3	.	TRBJ2-6	.	TGTGCCAGCAGTTATAGAGACAAGAGCTCTGGGGCCAACGTCCTGACTTTC	CASSYRDKSSGANVLTF
TRBV5-1	.	TRBJ1-2	.	TGCGCCAGCAGCTTGGAAGGGACGGTCTATGGCTACACCTTC	CASSLEGTVYGYTF
TRBV19	.	TRBJ1-1	.	TGTGCCAGTTCAAACGGAGGCACTGAAGCTTTCTTT	CASSNGGTEAFF
TRBV3-1/TRBV3-2	.	TRBJ1-1	.	TGTGCCAGCAGCCCCCGATTCGCCACTGAAGCTTTCTTT	CASSPRFATEAFF
TRBV18	.	TRBJ1-4	.	TGTGCCAGCTCACCTAGCAAAGGGGAGGAAAAACTGTTTTTT	CASSPSKGEEKLFF
TRBV11-2	.	TRBJ1-1	.	TGTGCCAGCAGCTTAAGTGGGAACACTGAAGCTTTCTTT	CASSLSGNTEAFF
TRBV6-2/TRBV6-3	.	TRBJ1-2	.	TGTGCCAGCAGTCCAGGGATCATCGGCTACACCTTC	CASSPGIIGYTF
TRBV6-4	TRBD1	TRBJ2-1	.	TGTGCCAGCAGTGACTCCGCAGGGGGCGATTCCAATGAGCAGTTCTTC	CASSDSAGGDSNEQFF
TRBV14	TRBD2	TRBJ2-5	.	TGTGCCAGCAGCCCTTCTAGCGGGGGTAAGACCCAGTACTTC	CASSPSSGGKTQYF
TRBV6-2/TRBV6-3	TRBD1	TRBJ1-4	.	TGTGCCAGCAGTTACGAAGACAGGGTGGGGGAAAAACTGTTTTTT	CASSYEDRVGEKLFF
TRBV2	.	TRBJ1-2	.	TGTGCCAGCAGTGAAGTGGCCATCTCGTCGAACGGCTACACCTTC	CASSEVAISSNGYTF
TRBV3-1/TRBV3-2	TRBD2	TRBJ2-3	.	TGTGCCAGCAGCCAGGCTTTCAGACTAGCGGGGGGGGATACGCAGTATTTT	CASSQAFRLAGGDTQYF
TRBV7-8	TRBD1	TRBJ2-2	.	TGTGCCAGCAGAGACAGGGTGAACACCGGGGAGCTGTTTTTT	CASRDRVNTGELFF
TRBV7-4	.	TRBJ1-6	few	TGTGCCAGCAGCAAAGGAAAAATATCAACAGGGTTTGAAGTACATAATTCACCCCTCCACTTT	CASSKGKISTGFEVHNSPLHF
TRBV19	.	TRBJ2-2	.	TGTGCCAGTAGCCATTATAGGGTGGGGCGTACGAACACCGGGGAGCTGTTTTTT	CASSHYRVGRTNTGELFF
TRBV10-3	.	TRBJ2-3	.	TGTGCCATCAGTGATAGAACAGATACGCAGTATTTT	CAISDRTDTQYF
TRBV13	TRBD2	TRBJ2-4	.	TGTGCCAGCGGCGCGCGGGGGGACAAAAACATTCAGTACTTC	CASGARGDKNIQYF
TRBV10-3	.	TRBJ1-1	medium-sized	TGTGCCATCAGTGAAAACTGGGAGAGCACTGAAGCTTTCTTT	CAISENWESTEAFF
TRBV6-5	TRBD1	TRBJ1-2	.	TGTGCCAGCAGCCGTAGACAGGGGTACTATGGCTACACCTTC	CASSRRQGYYGYTF
TRBV30	.	TRBJ1-5	.	TGTGCCTGGGCCCCAGGGCCGAATCAGCCCCAGCATTTT	CAWAPGPNQPQHF
TRBV19	.	TRBJ2-5	.	TGTGCCAGTAGTATAAGAGGGCGGCTGGAGGAGACCCAGTACTTC	CASSIRGRLEETQYF
TRBV4-1	.	TRBJ2-5	.	TGCGCCAGCAGCCAACGAGTGGGGCGTGAGGAGACCCAGTACTTC	CASSQRVGREETQYF
TRBV5-5	.	TRBJ1-5	.	TGTGCCAGCAGCTTGACCGGGGCGGGTAATCAGCCCCAGCATTTT	CASSLTGAGNQPQHF
TRBV29-1	TRBD1	TRBJ2-7	.	TGCAGCGCGCCGGGACAGTATTTTCCCTACGAGCAGTACTTC	CSAPGQYFPYEQYF
TRBV9	.	TRBJ1-4	.	TGTGCCAGCAGCGTAGCAAGGGGCGCGGAAAAACTGTTTTTT	CASSVARGAEKLFF
TRBV19	.	TRBJ1-2	few	TGTGCCAGTAGTATCACCGGGACACCTGATGGCTACACCTTC	CASSITGTPDGYTF
TRBV2	.	TRBJ1-4	.	TGTGCCAGCATGGCTAGAGGGGAAAAACTGTTTTTT	CASMARGEKLFF
TRBV4-3	.	TRBJ1-6	once	TGCGCCAGCAGCCAAGTGTGGAATTCACCCCTCCACTTT	CASSQVWNSPLHF
TRBV19	TRBD1	TRBJ1-1	.	TGTGCCAGTAGTATAAGTGAGGGGACAGGGACCACTGAAGCTTTCTTT	CASSISEGTGTTEAFF
TRBV19	.	TRBJ1-5	.	TGTGCCAGTAGTATAAACGGGTATAGCAATCAGCCCCAGCATTTT	CASSINGYSNQPQHF
TRBV30	TRBD1	TRBJ1-3	.	TGTGCCTGCAGGACAGGGGGAAACACCATATATTTT	CACRTGGNTIYF
TRBV6-1	TRBD1	TRBJ1-1	medium-sized	TGTGCCAGCAGTGAAGATGACAGGGGGAAAAAAGCTTTCTTT	CASSEDDRGKKAFF
TRBV7-9	.	TRBJ1-2	.	TGTGCCAGCAGCTTAAGGGGGGCAGGCGGCTATGGCTACACCTTC	CASSLRGAGGYGYTF
TRBV12-3/TRBV12-4	.	TRBJ1-1	.	TGTGCCATCGACATTCTGAACACTGAAGCTTTCTTT	CAIDILNTEAFF
TRBV6-1	.	TRBJ1-2	.	TGTGCCAGCAGTGAAGGGGGACATTTTAACTATGGCTACACCTTC	CASSEGGHFNYGYTF
TRBV30	TRBD2	TRBJ2-5	.	TGTGCCTGGAGCCGTCCTAGCGGGACAGAGACCCAGTACTTC	CAWSRPSGTETQYF
TRBV6-2/TRBV6-3	.	TRBJ1-1	.	TGTGCCAGCAGTTACCGACAAGACAAGGCTTTCTTT	CASSYRQDKAFF
TRBV19	.	TRBJ2-1	.	TGTGCCAGTAAGTGGGGACTCTACAATGAGCAGTTCTTC	CASKWGLYNEQFF
TRBV9	TRBD1	TRBJ2-2	.	TGTGCCAGCAGCGCGCTACCGGGACAGACCACCGGGGAGCTGTTTTTT	CASSALPGQTTGELFF
TRBV6-4	.	TRBJ1-1	.	TGTGCCAGCAGGGACACGAGTCTGAACACTGAAGCTTTCTTT	CASRDTSLNTEAFF
TRBV30	.	TRBJ1-6	.	TGTGCCTGGACGATAGGTCCCTATAATTCACCCCTCCACTTT	CAWTIGPYNSPLHF
TRBV9	TRBD1	TRBJ2-1	.	TGTGCCAGCAGCGTAGGTGGGACAGGGACCAATGAGCAGTTCTTC	CASSVGGTGTNEQFF
TRBV10-3	TRBD2	TRBJ2-1	few	TGTGCCATAGCGACTAGCGGGGAAAAGCAGTTCTTC	CAIATSGEKQFF
TRBV5-1	TRBD2	TRBJ2-3	.	TGCGCCAGCAGCTCCACCCGGACTAGCGGGGGGTTTACAACAGATACGCAGTATTTT	CASSSTRTSGGFTTDTQYF
TRBV6-5	.	TRBJ2-7	.	TGTGCCAGCAGTTACTCGCGGCAGGGGGGGTACGAGCAGTACTTC	CASSYSRQGGYEQYF
TRBV6-5	TRBD2	TRBJ2-5	once	TGTGCCAACATAAAGACTAGCGGGGGAGCAGAGACCCAGTACTTC	CANIKTSGGAETQYF
TRBV15	.	TRBJ2-5	.	TGTGCCACCAGGGGGGGCCCCGAGACCCAGTACTTC	CATRGGPETQYF
TRBV6-2/TRBV6-3	.	TRBJ2-1	few	TGTGCCAGCAGTGTATCATACAATGAGCAGTTCTTC	CASSVSYNEQFF
TRBV11-2	TRBD1	TRBJ1-5	.	TGTGCCAGCAGCTTAGGGGGGGACAGTTTCGGAGGGCAGCCCCAGCATTTT	CASSLGGDSFGGQPQHF